This T cell receptor (beta chain) derives from a study of control samples from healthy donors and cancer patients. V lost 8 bases and J 4 bases, leaving 8 bases between the germline ends. CDR1 SEHNR and CDR2 FQNEAQ come from the germline V gene (reference sequence). This CDR3 has 12 amino acids. There are a few counts of this clone. The method was immunoSEQ multiplex PCR; TCRdb's version includes in-frame clones alone and lacks a portion of them. The table has roughly 170,000 clones, around 88% seen once. The receptor comes from a woman aged 30 to 39 in good health. The source material was blood. The rearrangement joins TRBV7-9 to TRBJ2-2, with D perhaps matching TRBD1 (6 bases). The CDR3 DNA is TGTGCCAGCTCGGACAGCACCGGGGAGCTGTTTTTT. Amino acid sequence: CASSDSTGELFF.